A selection of T cell receptor beta chains follows, all from one sample in a study of blood T cell repertoires in COVID-19. Clones were sequenced by immunoSEQ multiplex PCR, and TCRdb holds only the in-frame ones, with some missing. This sample has 230,000 or so clones, with roughly 88% found just once. Sample: peripheral blood. These receptors all come from a man aged 35 to 55 who had recovered from COVID-19. Each CDR3 is given without its conserved first and last residue. Expanded clones get a size class; other rows say once, few or many, or leave the size out.

j_gene	v_gene	abundance	CDR3aa
TRBJ1-5	TRBV6-4	few	ASSDSLDSQPQH
TRBJ2-3	TRBV5-4	-	ASSTPNPGTDTDTQY
TRBJ1-5	TRBV3-1/TRBV3-2	once	ASSQGKGQSQPQH
TRBJ2-4	TRBV5-6	-	ASSKGAGGDWDIQY
TRBJ2-3	TRBV11-3	-	ASSKTSGGVMTDTQY
TRBJ2-5	TRBV19	-	ASSAGWDRPQETQY
TRBJ1-2	TRBV27	-	ASSLQGSGKSNYGYT
TRBJ1-1	TRBV29-1	-	SARGQQNTEAF
TRBJ2-7	TRBV6-5	-	ATSSGGSYEQY
TRBJ2-7	TRBV27	-	ASSRQGKYEQY
TRBJ1-4	TRBV7-9	-	ASSPRGGAPEREKLF
TRBJ1-6	TRBV5-6	-	ASRSVIGGSPLH
TRBJ2-7	TRBV10-3	-	AISGKSGSSYEQY
TRBJ2-7	TRBV2	-	ASSDPGTSDEQY
TRBJ2-1	TRBV7-9	-	ASSERIVRNEQF
TRBJ1-4	TRBV11-3	-	ASSSTGVNEKLF
TRBJ2-7	TRBV7-2	-	ASSHGTLVQY
TRBJ2-7	TRBV5-1	few	ASSGRPSGSGGTYEQY
TRBJ2-7	TRBV6-5	-	ASLRDRTVGEQY
TRBJ2-3	TRBV7-6	-	ASSLVPDTQY
TRBJ2-7	TRBV3-1/TRBV3-2	-	ASSQDLFLDSSSYEQY
TRBJ1-4	TRBV6-1	-	ASSARSTSATNEKLF
TRBJ1-5	TRBV19	-	ASSLGTSGANQPQH
TRBJ1-2	TRBV18	-	ASSPSDTTYGYT
TRBJ1-5	TRBV4-3	once	ASSQARTGNLPQH
TRBJ1-3	TRBV5-1	-	ASSLVPSSGNTIY
TRBJ2-7	TRBV9	-	ASSVAGQGNYEQY
TRBJ2-4	TRBV29-1	-	SVGGVLDSPEAIQY
TRBJ1-1	TRBV5-1	-	ASRIRQNTEAF
TRBJ2-5	TRBV7-2	-	ASSLVGGRFD
TRBJ2-6	TRBV9	-	ASSMGQGQVSGANVLT
TRBJ2-3	TRBV11-3	-	ASSLRGGADTQY
TRBJ2-7	TRBV7-2	-	ASSRTTSGGGYEQY
TRBJ1-3	TRBV7-9	-	ASSLVVDGTDIY
TRBJ2-7	TRBV5-1	-	ASSPAGTGGEEQY
TRBJ2-2	TRBV5-4	few	ASSAPEGNLNTGELF
TRBJ1-2	TRBV13	-	ASSLGGVASNYGYT
TRBJ2-3	TRBV10-3	-	AISESDNWSY
TRBJ1-2	TRBV19	once	ASSPGTAGYYT
TRBJ2-2	TRBV30	-	AWRLRVASGGPANTGELF
TRBJ2-5	TRBV29-1	-	SVTGLAGGQETQY
TRBJ1-2	TRBV7-2	few	ASSLRDGNYGYT
TRBJ1-3	TRBV9	-	ASSVGVTAGNTIY
TRBJ2-3	TRBV5-4	few	ASSPSTDTQY
TRBJ2-2	TRBV11-3	-	ASSLGSQGWYTGELF
TRBJ2-5	TRBV18	few	ASSPPPGEETQY
TRBJ1-1	TRBV28	-	ASSPGNTEAF
TRBJ2-7	TRBV18	many	ASSPPGTESYEQY
TRBJ1-1	TRBV19	few	ASTQGSKPGGTEAF
TRBJ2-3	TRBV10-3	-	AISDPPAGTDTQY
TRBJ2-7	TRBV15	-	ATSIRQYSYEQY
TRBJ2-7	TRBV7-9	-	ASSGRHEQY
TRBJ1-2	TRBV7-9	-	ASRPDSLIYGYT
TRBJ1-5	TRBV19	-	ASSKAPSNQPQH
TRBJ2-7	TRBV30	-	AWSVRGIYEQY
TRBJ1-2	TRBV19	-	ASSGQDYGYT
TRBJ1-5	TRBV7-2	-	ASSFGGGQPQH
TRBJ2-5	TRBV6-2/TRBV6-3	-	ASSYPARTGGIQETQY
TRBJ2-7	TRBV5-5	-	ASSLVFGSYEQY